A single T cell receptor (beta chain) is shown here with its context. This receptor's antigen is unknown. Per-base qualities were not stored, and no clone one base away is much larger. The immunoSEQ Assay, a bias-controlled multiplex PCR, was used to amplify TCRbeta CDR3 regions from genomic DNA. Regarding the original processing steps: The number of nucleated cells in each sample was estimated by amplification of reference gene primers within the assay. Sequence reads were collapsed and filtered to measure the absolute abundance of every unique TCRbeta CDR3 rearrangement. For each sample, productive Simpson clonality was calculated by taking the square root of Simpson's diversity index across productive rearrangements. What TCRdb holds here is the immuneACCESS table cut down to in-frame rearrangements. Part of the clones is not present; checked against another copy, under half of the missing clones reflect an unresolved V gene, and the others are unexplained. V, J and clone size reflect that table, while D and trimming were determined from the DNA. Within this sample are around 86,000 clones, with 70% to 90% of them counted one time only. The ten largest clonotypes hold around 11% of the sample.

The data derive from a study of blood T cell repertoires in COVID-19 (dated by TCRdb to 2019 to 2021). Regarding the research as a whole: The collaborator samples originated in the United States, Italy and Spain and spanned the acute and convalescent phases of COVID-19. The prospective study material was composed of cDNA or gDNA derived from T cells, B-cell-depleted T cells, or PBMCs. The dataset comprised deeply sampled blood TCRbeta repertoires from subjects exposed to, actively infected with, or recovered from COVID-19. The repertoires were made available in a free public database intended to serve as a resource for research on the immune response to SARS-CoV-2. The samples were drawn from two sources: the first 160 participants of the ongoing ImmuneRACE study, and over 950 subjects contributed by 6 global collaborators. A de-identified subject ID, COVID-19 status, age in years and sex were almost always included in the sample metadata. Where HLA class I and class II types were available, the types were taken from metadata supplied by the sample provider, not from assay-based typing.

The investigation overall reported the following: How much clinical and demographic metadata was included differed by source and by participant, and the metadata was provided uncurated.

Whole blood was collected in K2EDTA tubes by collaborating institutions according to the institutions' own protocols. For TCRbeta analysis, collaborators shipped samples as frozen whole blood, isolated PBMCs, or DNA extracted from either of those sample types. The TCR was taken from a human donor in a cohort sampled during active COVID-19. Sequencing was carried out using peripheral blood.

For the CDR3, the sequence is CASSPILTGVDTGELFF. The nucleotides are TGTGCCAGCAGTCCAATCCTGACAGGGGTCGACACCGGGGAGCTGTTTTTT. The chain links TRBV6-6 with TRBJ2-2; TRBD1 fits 8 bases in the junction. Sequences MNHNY (CDR1) and SVGAGI (CDR2) are obtained from the germline V gene (reference sequence). The CDR3 holds 17 amino acids from the cysteine to the phenylalanine. Just CDR3 DNA is preserved here, 51 bases in frame from base 1. V lost 5 bases and J lost 3 bases, and the count of bases not matched to a germline gene is 11.